This T cell receptor (beta chain) was observed in a study of CD8+CD57+ T cells in acquired aplastic anemia. V was trimmed by 5 bases and J by 5 bases, leaving 21 bases between them. Germline assignment: CDR1 LNHDA and CDR2 SQIVND (reference sequence). The CDR3 length is 16 residues. This clonotype was seen at least ten times. Its specificity is not known. Sequencing was done on patients that had shown CD8+CD57+ cell expansion by flow cytometry. Findings of the study overall: Between the patient and control groups, CD8+ Simpson's diversity did not differ significantly. Found in both controls and patients were some 31 CD8+ CDR3 sequences.

For CDR3 and TCR beta VDJ profiling, genomic DNA was the template used. One entry per CDR3 protein results from TCRdb running MiXCR on the reads. The data hold some 170,000 distinct CDR3 sequences, with about 45% observed a single time. The specimen was sorted CD4+, CD8+, or CD8+CD57+ T cells (not recorded which) from PBMCs. This clonotype was sampled from a human donor with aplastic anemia. This chain links TRBV19 with TRBJ1-2, with D tentatively TRBD1 (6 bases). The CDR3 DNA follows: TGTGCCAGTAGTGCCCCTAGGCGGGGGGCGGAGTATGGCTACACCTTC. Translating gives CASSAPRRGAEYGYTF. The variable domain in full, with the rest retrieved from reference TRBV19 and TRBJ1-2, is DGGITQSPKYLFRKEGQNVTLSCEQNLNHDAMYWYRQDPGQGLRLIYYSQIVNDFQKGDIAEGYSVSREKKESFPLTVTSAQKNPTAFYLCASSAPRRGAEYGYTFGSGTRLTVV.